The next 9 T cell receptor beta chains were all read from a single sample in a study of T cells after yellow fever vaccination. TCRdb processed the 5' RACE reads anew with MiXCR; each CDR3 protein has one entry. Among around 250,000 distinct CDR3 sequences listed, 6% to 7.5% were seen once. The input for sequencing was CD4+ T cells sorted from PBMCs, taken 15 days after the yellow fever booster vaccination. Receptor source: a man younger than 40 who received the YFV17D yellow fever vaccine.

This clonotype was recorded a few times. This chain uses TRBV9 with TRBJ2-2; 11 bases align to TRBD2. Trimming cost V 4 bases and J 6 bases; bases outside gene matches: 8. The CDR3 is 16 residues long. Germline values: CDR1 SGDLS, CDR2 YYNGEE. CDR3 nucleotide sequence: TGTGCCAGCAGCCATATGGGGACTAGCGGTTCCGGGGAGCTGTTTTTT. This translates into CASSHMGTSGSGELFF. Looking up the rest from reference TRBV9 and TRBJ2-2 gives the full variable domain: DSGVTQTPKHLITATGQRVTLRCSPRSGDLSVYWYQQSLDQGLQFLIQYYNGEERAKGNILERFSAQQFPDLHSELNLSSLELGDSALYFCASSHMGTSGSGELFFGEGSRLTVL.

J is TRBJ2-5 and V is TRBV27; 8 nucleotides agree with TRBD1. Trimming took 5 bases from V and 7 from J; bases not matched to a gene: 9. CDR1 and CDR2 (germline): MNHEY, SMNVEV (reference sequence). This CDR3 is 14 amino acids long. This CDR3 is CASSTRTGSSTQYF. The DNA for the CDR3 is TGTGCCAGCAGTACCCGGACAGGGAGTTCGACCCAGTACTTC.

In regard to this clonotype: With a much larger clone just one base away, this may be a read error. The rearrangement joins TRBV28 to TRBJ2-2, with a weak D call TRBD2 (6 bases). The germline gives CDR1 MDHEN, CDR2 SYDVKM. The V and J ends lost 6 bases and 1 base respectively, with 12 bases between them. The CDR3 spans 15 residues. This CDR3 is CASRRNGRNTGELFF. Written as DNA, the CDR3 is TGTGCCAGCAGACGGAACGGGAGGAACACCGGGGAGCTGTTTTTT.

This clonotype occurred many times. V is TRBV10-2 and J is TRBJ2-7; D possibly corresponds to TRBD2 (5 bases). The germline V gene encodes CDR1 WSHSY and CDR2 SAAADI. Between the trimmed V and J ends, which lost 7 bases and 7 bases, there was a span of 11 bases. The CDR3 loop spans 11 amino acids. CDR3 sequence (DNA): TGCGCCAGCACCGAACGAGGGGAGCAGTACTTC. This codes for CASTERGEQYF.

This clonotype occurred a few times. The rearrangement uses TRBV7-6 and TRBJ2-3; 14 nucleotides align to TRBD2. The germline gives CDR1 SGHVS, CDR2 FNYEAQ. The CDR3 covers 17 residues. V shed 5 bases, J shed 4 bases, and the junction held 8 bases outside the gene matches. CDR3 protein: CASSRGTSGRGADTQYF. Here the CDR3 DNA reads TGTGCCAGCAGCCGAGGGACTAGCGGGAGAGGTGCAGATACGCAGTATTTT.

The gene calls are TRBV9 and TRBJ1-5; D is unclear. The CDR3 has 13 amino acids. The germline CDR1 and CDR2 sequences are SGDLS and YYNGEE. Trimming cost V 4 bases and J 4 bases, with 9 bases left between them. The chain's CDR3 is CASSMTENQPQHF. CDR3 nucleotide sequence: TGTGCCAGCAGCATGACGGAGAATCAGCCCCAGCATTTT.

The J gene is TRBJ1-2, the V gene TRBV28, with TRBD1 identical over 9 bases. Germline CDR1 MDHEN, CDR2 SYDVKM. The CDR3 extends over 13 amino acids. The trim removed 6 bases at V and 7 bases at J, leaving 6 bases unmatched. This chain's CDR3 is CASSPGTGIGYTF. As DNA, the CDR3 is TGTGCCAGCAGCCCCGGGACAGGGATTGGCTACACCTTC.

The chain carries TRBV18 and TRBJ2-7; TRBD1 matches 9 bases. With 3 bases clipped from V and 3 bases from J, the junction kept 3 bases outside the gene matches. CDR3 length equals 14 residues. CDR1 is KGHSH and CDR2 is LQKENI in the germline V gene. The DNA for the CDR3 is TGTGCCAGCTCACCCCAGGACAGGGGCTACGAGCAGTACTTC. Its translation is CASSPQDRGYEQYF.

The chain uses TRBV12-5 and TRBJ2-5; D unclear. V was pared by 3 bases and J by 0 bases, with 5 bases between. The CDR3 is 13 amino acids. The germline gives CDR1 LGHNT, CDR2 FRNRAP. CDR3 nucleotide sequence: TGTGCTAGTGGTTTAGCGAACCAAGAGACCCAGTACTTC. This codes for CASGLANQETQYF.